The 5 T cell receptor beta chains reported below all come from one sample, sequenced in a study of vaccination and CD4 T cells after COVID-19 (dated by TCRdb to about 2022). Their target antigens are unknown. Read against the paper, the sample's treatment or condition label means: roughly 11-day PBMC culture with coronavirus spike peptide pools or control peptides (ViraFEST assay). The library was prepared using PCR. The run used an Illumina iSeq 100. At the Johns Hopkins FTIC core, DNA from the cultured CD4+ T cells underwent TCR sequencing with the Oncomine TCR Beta short-read assay. TCRdb took the public reads, trimmed them with fastp at Q25, ran MiXCR for clone calling and kept in-frame beta chains. A single entry per CDR3 protein holds the most common genes and DNA from its merged rows. The sample yields 15,000 to 25,000 distinct CDR3 sequences; less than 65% were counted once. The leading ten clones occupy more than 8.5% of the sample.

The sequencing here drew on CD4+ T cells from blood, cultured in vitro, taken after SARS-CoV-2 vaccination. The receptors shown here come from a human donor who had recovered from COVID-19.

The chain joins TRBV30 to TRBJ1-2; D is unresolved. This CDR3 is built from 13 residues. Germline assignment: CDR1 GTSNPN and CDR2 SVGIG (reference sequence). The V and J ends lost 7 bases and 2 bases respectively, with 14 bases between them. The CDR3 DNA sequence: TGTGCCTCCCGCTCGCCCCCAAACTATGGCTACACCTTC. Encoded protein: CASRSPPNYGYTF. The whole variable domain, remainder taken from reference TRBV30 and TRBJ1-2, is SQTIHQWPATLVQPVGSPLSLECTVEGTSNPNLYWYRQAAGRGLQLLFYSVGIGQISSEVPQNLSASRPQDRQFILSSKKLLLSDSGFYLCASRSPPNYGYTFGSGTRLTVV.

The CDR3 region has the DNA TGTGCCAGCTCACAAGACAGGGGGGTGAGGCGGGACACCTTC. Translating it yields CASSQDRGVRRDTF. The chain is built from TRBV7-2 and TRBJ1-2, with 9 bases fitting TRBD1. Germline-derived CDR1 and CDR2 are SGHTA and FQGNSA. The CDR3 loop spans 14 amino acids. Losses at the gene ends were 8 bases for V and 12 bases for J; bases not matched to a gene: 16.

The chain joins TRBV20-1 to TRBJ2-1; 7 bases agree with TRBD2. With V trimmed by 6 bases and J by 2 bases, 10 bases remained unmatched. CDR1 and CDR2 from the germline V gene are DFQATT and SNEGSKA (reference sequence). This CDR3 is 15 amino acids long. The CDR3 spells CSARTSGVPYNEQFF. CDR3 DNA sequence: TGCAGTGCCCGAACCAGCGGGGTTCCCTACAATGAGCAGTTCTTC.

The chain uses TRBV6-4 and TRBJ2-3; 7 nucleotides match TRBD2. V lost 4 bases and J lost 0; bases outside the gene matches: 7. This CDR3 has 16 residues. In germline, CDR1 is MRHNA, CDR2 SNTAGT. CDR3 coding DNA: TGTGCCAGCAGTGCCTTGAGCGGGGCTAGCACAGATACGCAGTATTTT. Its protein is CASSALSGASTDTQYF.

The V and J genes are TRBV6-1 and TRBJ2-2, with 9 nucleotides matching TRBD1. CDR1 and CDR2 (germline): MNHNS, SASEGT. The junction had 16 bases not matched to a gene; V was cut back by 6 bases and J by 2 bases. This CDR3 is 19 amino acids long. The CDR3 coding sequence is TGTGCCAGCAGGCACAACATTGGGACAGGGCGACGTAACACCGGGGAGCTGTTTTTT. This gives the protein CASRHNIGTGRRNTGELFF.